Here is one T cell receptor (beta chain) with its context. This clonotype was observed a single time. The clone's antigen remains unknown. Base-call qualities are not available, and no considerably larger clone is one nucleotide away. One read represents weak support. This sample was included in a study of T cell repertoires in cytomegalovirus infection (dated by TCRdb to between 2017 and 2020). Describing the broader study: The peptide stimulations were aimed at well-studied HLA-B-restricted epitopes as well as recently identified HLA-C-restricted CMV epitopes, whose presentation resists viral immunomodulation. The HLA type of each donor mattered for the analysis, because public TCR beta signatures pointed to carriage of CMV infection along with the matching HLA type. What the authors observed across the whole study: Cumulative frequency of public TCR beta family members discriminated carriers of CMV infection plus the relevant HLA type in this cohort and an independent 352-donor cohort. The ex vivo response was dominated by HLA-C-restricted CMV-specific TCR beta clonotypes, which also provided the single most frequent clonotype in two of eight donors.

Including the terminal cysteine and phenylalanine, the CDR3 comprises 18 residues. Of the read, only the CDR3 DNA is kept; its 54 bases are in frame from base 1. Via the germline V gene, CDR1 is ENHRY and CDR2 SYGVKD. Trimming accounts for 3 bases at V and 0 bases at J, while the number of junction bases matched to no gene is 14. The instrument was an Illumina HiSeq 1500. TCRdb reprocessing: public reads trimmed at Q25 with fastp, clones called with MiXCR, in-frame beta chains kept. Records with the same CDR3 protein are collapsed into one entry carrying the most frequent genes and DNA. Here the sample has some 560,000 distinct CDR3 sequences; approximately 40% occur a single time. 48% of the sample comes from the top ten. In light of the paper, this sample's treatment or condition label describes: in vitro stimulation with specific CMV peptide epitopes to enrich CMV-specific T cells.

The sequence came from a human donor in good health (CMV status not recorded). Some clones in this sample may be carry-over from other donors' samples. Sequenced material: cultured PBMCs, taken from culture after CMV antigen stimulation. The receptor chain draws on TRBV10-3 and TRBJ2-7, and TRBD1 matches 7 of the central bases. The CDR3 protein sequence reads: CAISDRGRQGRGSYEQYF. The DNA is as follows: TGTGCCATCAGTGACCGGGGTCGACAGGGTCGGGGCTCCTACGAGCAGTACTTC.